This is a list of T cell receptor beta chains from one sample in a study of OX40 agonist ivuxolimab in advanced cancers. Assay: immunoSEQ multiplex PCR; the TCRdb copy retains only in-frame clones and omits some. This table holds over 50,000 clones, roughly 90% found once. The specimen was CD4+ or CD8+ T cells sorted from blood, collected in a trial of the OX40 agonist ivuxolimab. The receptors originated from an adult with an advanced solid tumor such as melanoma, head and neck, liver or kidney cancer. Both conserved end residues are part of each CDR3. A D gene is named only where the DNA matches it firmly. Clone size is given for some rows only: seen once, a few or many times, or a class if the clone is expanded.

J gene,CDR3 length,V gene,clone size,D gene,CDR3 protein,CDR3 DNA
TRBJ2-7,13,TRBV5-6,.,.,CASSTGSLYEQYF,TGTGCCAGCAGCACGGGATCCCTCTACGAGCAGTACTTC
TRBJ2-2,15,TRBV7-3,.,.,CASSPRTENTGELFF,TGTGCCAGCAGCCCCCGGACAGAAAACACCGGGGAGCTGTTTTTT
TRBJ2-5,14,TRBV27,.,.,CASSLLGGQETQYF,TGTGCCAGCAGTTTACTCGGCGGCCAAGAGACCCAGTACTTC
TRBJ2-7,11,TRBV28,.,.,CASSFNYEQYF,TGTGCCAGCAGTTTTAACTACGAGCAGTACTTC
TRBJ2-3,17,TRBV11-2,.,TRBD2,CASSLGGSGGDADTQYF,TGTGCCAGCAGCTTAGGGGGTTCGGGGGGAGATGCAGATACGCAGTATTTT
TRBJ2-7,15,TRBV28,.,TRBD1,CASMGDRDSSYEQYF,TGTGCCAGCATGGGGGACAGGGATAGTTCCTACGAGCAGTACTTC
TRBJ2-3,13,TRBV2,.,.,CASSDHVPDTQYF,TGTGCCAGCAGTGACCACGTGCCAGATACGCAGTATTTT
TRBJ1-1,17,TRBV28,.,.,CASSSLYSGDLVREAFF,TGTGCCAGCAGTTCCCTTTATTCGGGGGATCTGGTGAGGGAAGCTTTCTTT
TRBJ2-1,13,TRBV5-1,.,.,CASSLWGYNEQFF,TGCGCCAGCAGCTTGTGGGGCTACAATGAGCAGTTCTTC
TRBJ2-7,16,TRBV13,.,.,CASSGGERDRSYEQYF,TGTGCCAGCAGCGGGGGCGAGCGGGATCGCTCCTACGAGCAGTACTTC
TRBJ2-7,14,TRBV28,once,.,CASSSGAGSGEQYF,TGTGCCAGCAGTTCCGGGGCAGGGTCGGGCGAGCAGTACTTC
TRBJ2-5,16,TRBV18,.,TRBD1,CASSPSDRTTQETQYF,TGTGCCAGCTCACCATCGGACAGGACCACACAAGAGACCCAGTACTTC
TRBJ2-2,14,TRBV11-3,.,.,CASSDRLRPGELFF,TGTGCCAGCAGCGATCGACTGCGACCCGGGGAGCTGTTTTTT
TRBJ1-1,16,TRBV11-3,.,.,CASSLGMGRLNTEAFF,TGTGCCAGCAGCTTAGGAATGGGACGGCTGAACACTGAAGCTTTCTTT
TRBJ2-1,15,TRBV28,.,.,CASSPDRRAGNEQFF,TGTGCCAGCAGTCCGGACAGGAGGGCAGGCAATGAGCAGTTCTTC
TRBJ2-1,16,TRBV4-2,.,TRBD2,CASSQDSGRGYNEQFF,TGTGCCAGCAGCCAAGATAGCGGGAGAGGTTACAATGAGCAGTTCTTC
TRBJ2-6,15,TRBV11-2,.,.,CASSSDTAGANVLTF,TGTGCCAGCAGCTCCGATACGGCTGGGGCCAACGTCCTGACTTTC
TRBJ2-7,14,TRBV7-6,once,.,CASSGRDFKYEQYF,TGTGCCAGCAGCGGCCGGGACTTTAAATACGAGCAGTACTTC
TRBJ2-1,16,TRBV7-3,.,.,CASSLDSWSSYNEQFF,TGTGCCAGCAGCTTGGACAGCTGGAGCTCCTACAATGAGCAGTTCTTC
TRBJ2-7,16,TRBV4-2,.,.,CASSQDLENKLYEQYF,TGTGCCAGCAGCCAAGATCTCGAGAATAAGTTATACGAGCAGTACTTC
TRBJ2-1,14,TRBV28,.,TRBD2,CASRASGYYNEQFF,TGTGCCAGCAGAGCTAGCGGCTACTACAATGAGCAGTTCTTC
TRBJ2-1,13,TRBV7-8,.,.,CASSHMEYNEQFF,TGTGCCAGCAGTCATATGGAGTACAATGAGCAGTTCTTC
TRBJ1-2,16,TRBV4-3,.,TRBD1,CASSQDPRGAFYGYTF,TGCGCCAGCAGCCAAGATCCCAGGGGGGCGTTTTATGGCTACACCTTC
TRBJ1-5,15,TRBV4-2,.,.,CASSQESGKIQPQHF,TGTGCCAGCAGCCAAGAGTCAGGGAAAATTCAGCCCCAGCATTTT
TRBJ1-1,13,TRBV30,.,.,CAWSLGGATEAFF,TGTGCCTGGAGTCTAGGGGGAGCGACTGAAGCTTTCTTT
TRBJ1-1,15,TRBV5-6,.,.,CASSHLGGANTEAFF,TGTGCCAGCAGTCACCTCGGGGGAGCGAACACTGAAGCTTTCTTT
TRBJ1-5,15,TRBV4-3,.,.,CASSQTPYSNQPQHF,TGCGCCAGCAGCCAAACCCCCTATAGCAATCAGCCCCAGCATTTT
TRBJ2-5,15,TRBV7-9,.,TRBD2,CASSFMGREKETQYF,TGTGCCAGCAGCTTTATGGGGAGGGAGAAAGAGACCCAGTACTTC